Listed below are T cell receptor beta chains from one sample, sequenced in a study of shared clonotypes between healthy human individuals. Clones were sequenced by immunoSEQ multiplex PCR, and TCRdb holds only the in-frame ones, with some missing. The profile covers roughly 600,000 clones, with roughly 98% appearing a single time and more than 0.3% taken by the ten largest. The sequenced sample was naive CD8+ T cells sorted from blood. The receptors derive from a man younger than 40 in good health. Both conserved end residues are part of each CDR3. The D gene is left open where the match is weak. Clone size is stated in some rows and not others, as once, few, many or a class when expanded.

d_call,v_call,clone_size,j_call,cdr3_aa,cdr3_nt
.,TRBV7-8,.,TRBJ2-1,CASSLTDPGEISYNEQFF,TGTGCCAGCAGCTTAACGGACCCCGGAGAAATTTCTTACAATGAGCAGTTCTTC
.,TRBV7-9,.,TRBJ2-1,CASSPGTNNEQFF,TGTGCCAGCAGCCCCGGGACCAACAATGAGCAGTTCTTC
.,TRBV19,.,TRBJ1-1,CASSIDPTVGLEAFF,TGTGCCAGTAGTATAGACCCCACAGTTGGGCTTGAAGCTTTCTTT
.,TRBV6-5,.,TRBJ2-7,CASSYGNLAKVYEQYF,TGTGCCAGCAGTTACGGGAATCTAGCGAAAGTCTACGAGCAGTACTTC
TRBD2,TRBV7-6,.,TRBJ2-5,CASSPGLAGTETQYF,TGTGCCAGCAGCCCCGGACTAGCGGGTACAGAGACCCAGTACTTC
TRBD2,TRBV15,.,TRBJ2-7,CATSRVAGGYEQYF,TGTGCCACCAGCAGAGTAGCGGGAGGTTACGAGCAGTACTTC
.,TRBV9,.,TRBJ2-3,CASSPMLRPSTDTQYF,TGTGCCAGCAGCCCCATGCTCCGACCTAGCACAGATACGCAGTATTTT
TRBD1,TRBV7-9,once,TRBJ2-6,CASSLTGGFGANVLTF,TGTGCCAGCAGCTTGACAGGGGGCTTTGGGGCCAACGTCCTGACTTTC
.,TRBV11-2,.,TRBJ1-3,CASSVGVSGNTIYF,TGTGCCAGCAGCGTTGGCGTCTCTGGAAACACCATATATTTT
.,TRBV10-1,.,TRBJ2-1,CASSESKAGSSYNEQFF,TGCGCCAGCAGTGAGTCGAAGGCGGGTAGCTCCTACAATGAGCAGTTCTTC
.,TRBV7-9,.,TRBJ2-7,CASGGDNYEQYF,TGTGCCAGCGGGGGGGACAACTACGAGCAGTACTTC
.,TRBV7-7,.,TRBJ2-1,CASSFDDRVYNEQFF,TGTGCCAGCAGCTTTGACGACCGGGTCTACAATGAGCAGTTCTTC
TRBD1,TRBV4-2,.,TRBJ1-4,CASSQDRANEKLFF,TGTGCCAGCAGCCAGGACAGGGCTAATGAAAAACTGTTTTTT
.,TRBV7-9,.,TRBJ1-1,CASSFLSGGEAFF,TGTGCCAGCAGCTTTCTTTCGGGTGGTGAAGCTTTCTTT
.,TRBV10-2,.,TRBJ1-5,CASSLAGSNQPQHF,TGCGCCAGCAGTTTGGCAGGGAGCAATCAGCCCCAGCATTTT
.,TRBV6-6,.,TRBJ2-7,CASSPRDYEQYF,TGTGCCAGCAGTCCCCGGGACTACGAGCAGTACTTC
.,TRBV7-9,.,TRBJ2-1,CASSAEALGYNEQFF,TGTGCCAGCAGCGCCGAGGCGCTTGGCTACAATGAGCAGTTCTTC
.,TRBV5-1,.,TRBJ2-7,CASSLSVTYEQYF,TGCGCCAGCAGTTTAAGCGTGACCTACGAGCAGTACTTC
.,TRBV6-1,.,TRBJ2-7,CASSDAGGEQYF,TGTGCCAGCAGTGACGCAGGTGGCGAGCAGTACTTC
.,TRBV11-3,.,TRBJ1-1,CASSRTENTEAFF,TGTGCCAGCAGCCGGACTGAGAACACTGAAGCTTTCTTT
.,TRBV29-1,.,TRBJ2-7,CSGRTVDYEQYF,TGCAGCGGAAGGACAGTAGACTACGAGCAGTACTTC
TRBD1,TRBV29-1,once,TRBJ2-7,CSIRQGNEQYF,TGCAGCATACGACAGGGGAACGAGCAGTACTTC
.,TRBV13,.,TRBJ2-7,CASSIGAVERPYEQYF,TGTGCCAGCAGCATAGGGGCTGTGGAGCGTCCCTACGAGCAGTACTTC
TRBD1,TRBV7-9,.,TRBJ2-5,CASSSRDRGETQYF,TGTGCCAGCAGCTCCCGGGACAGGGGAGAGACCCAGTACTTC
.,TRBV6-6,.,TRBJ2-3,CASSWFETTDTQYF,TGTGCCAGCAGCTGGTTCGAAACCACAGATACGCAGTATTTT
.,TRBV19,.,TRBJ2-6,CASSTARDFYSGANVLTF,TGTGCCAGTAGTACCGCGAGGGACTTCTACTCTGGGGCCAACGTCCTGACTTTC
TRBD2,TRBV4-3,.,TRBJ2-3,CASSQVGLAGILRTDTQYF,TGCGCCAGCAGCCAAGTTGGGCTAGCGGGAATTCTACGCACAGATACGCAGTATTTT
.,TRBV5-6,.,TRBJ2-7,CASSSTSYEQYF,TGTGCCAGCAGCTCCACCTCCTACGAGCAGTACTTC
.,TRBV5-1,.,TRBJ2-3,CASKVTDTQYF,TGCGCCAGCAAGGTCACAGATACGCAGTATTTT
TRBD2,TRBV29-1,.,TRBJ2-7,CSAIAGGGSEQYF,TGCAGCGCTATAGCGGGAGGTGGGTCCGAGCAGTACTTC
TRBD2,TRBV5-1,.,TRBJ2-5,CASSTGLAGEETQYF,TGCGCCAGCAGCACCGGACTAGCGGGAGAAGAGACCCAGTACTTC
.,TRBV2,.,TRBJ1-5,CASSGARLSNQPQHF,TGTGCCAGCAGTGGTGCGAGGTTAAGCAATCAGCCCCAGCATTTT
TRBD2,TRBV2,.,TRBJ2-5,CASSTRTSGQETQYF,TGTGCCAGCAGTACCAGGACTAGCGGCCAAGAGACCCAGTACTTC
.,TRBV19,.,TRBJ2-3,CASSTGRTDTQYF,TGTGCCAGTAGTACAGGACGCACAGATACGCAGTATTTT
TRBD1,TRBV28,.,TRBJ1-1,CASTLAGGSTEAFF,TGTGCCAGCACTTTGGCAGGGGGGAGCACTGAAGCTTTCTTT
.,TRBV7-9,.,TRBJ1-5,CASSLPGNQPQHF,TGTGCCAGCAGCTTGCCTGGGAATCAGCCCCAGCATTTT
TRBD2,TRBV30,.,TRBJ2-7,CAWTGGRSYEQYF,TGTGCCTGGACTGGCGGGAGGTCCTACGAGCAGTACTTC
.,TRBV19,.,TRBJ2-1,CASSGDEQFF,TGTGCCAGTAGTGGTGATGAGCAGTTCTTC
TRBD2,TRBV11-3,.,TRBJ2-1,CASSPGLAGDNEQFF,TGTGCCAGCAGCCCAGGACTAGCGGGAGACAATGAGCAGTTCTTC
.,TRBV6-5,.,TRBJ1-2,CASSYSAQFYGYTF,TGTGCCAGCAGTTACTCGGCACAGTTTTATGGCTACACCTTC
.,TRBV7-2,.,TRBJ2-3,CASSSYPGVTDTQYF,TGTGCCAGCAGCTCGTATCCTGGGGTCACAGATACGCAGTATTTT
.,TRBV6-5,.,TRBJ2-2,CASTNRGEKELFF,TGTGCCAGCACGAATCGCGGGGAGAAGGAGCTGTTTTTT
.,TRBV7-3,.,TRBJ2-1,CASSFSGTSSGEQFF,TGTGCCAGCAGCTTTTCCGGGACCAGTAGTGGTGAGCAGTTCTTC
TRBD2,TRBV29-1,.,TRBJ2-7,CSVGRAGGAYEQYF,TGCAGCGTTGGCCGTGCTGGGGGGGCCTACGAGCAGTACTTC